A selection of T cell receptor beta chains follows, all from one sample in a study of CD8 T cells in ankylosing spondylitis. TCRdb passed the 5' RACE reads through MiXCR, listing each CDR3 protein once. The table shows about 540,000 distinct CDR3 sequences, with roughly 13% occurring only once. The specimen was blood, either unsorted or a sorted T cell fraction (not recorded which). The receptors shown here come from a male donor with ankylosing spondylitis. Both conserved end residues are part of each CDR3. Fields, in order: clone size, V gene, J gene, D gene, CDR3 protein, CDR3 DNA. A D gene is named only where the DNA matches it firmly. A clone size is listed for some rows: how often the clone was seen (once, few, many), or a class if it is expanded.

clone size: many
V gene: TRBV10-1
J gene: TRBJ2-5
D gene: .
CDR3 protein: CASSEGLRFGETQYF
CDR3 DNA: TGCGCCAGCAGTGAGGGGCTACGGTTTGGAGAGACCCAGTACTTC

clone size: .
V gene: TRBV20-1
J gene: TRBJ2-1
D gene: TRBD2
CDR3 protein: CSAQTSGRAGEQFF
CDR3 DNA: TGCAGTGCTCAGACTAGCGGGAGGGCGGGGGAGCAGTTCTTC

clone size: many
V gene: TRBV29-1
J gene: TRBJ1-1
D gene: .
CDR3 protein: CSVDGTATEAFF
CDR3 DNA: TGCAGCGTCGACGGGACCGCCACTGAAGCTTTCTTT

clone size: many
V gene: TRBV11-2
J gene: TRBJ2-1
D gene: TRBD2
CDR3 protein: CASSSSGVYNEQFF
CDR3 DNA: TGTGCCAGCAGCAGTAGCGGGGTGTACAATGAGCAGTTCTTC

clone size: .
V gene: TRBV10-3
J gene: TRBJ2-1
D gene: .
CDR3 protein: CAAGQFLSEQFF
CDR3 DNA: TGTGCCGCGGGACAGTTTTTGAGTGAGCAGTTCTTC

clone size: few
V gene: TRBV7-2
J gene: TRBJ1-4
D gene: TRBD1
CDR3 protein: CASSTITGELFF
CDR3 DNA: TGTGCCAGCAGCACAATTACAGGGGAACTGTTTTTT

clone size: few
V gene: TRBV5-1
J gene: TRBJ1-4
D gene: TRBD1
CDR3 protein: CASTPMDRGEKLFF
CDR3 DNA: TGCGCCAGCACTCCAATGGACAGGGGAGAAAAACTGTTTTTT

clone size: few
V gene: TRBV25-1
J gene: TRBJ2-1
D gene: TRBD1
CDR3 protein: CASSGYRGSGNEQFF
CDR3 DNA: TGTGCCAGCAGTGGATACAGGGGGTCGGGGAATGAGCAGTTCTTC

clone size: few
V gene: TRBV7-9
J gene: TRBJ2-7
D gene: .
CDR3 protein: CASRVASGFHYEQYF
CDR3 DNA: TGTGCCAGCAGAGTCGCGAGCGGGTTCCACTACGAGCAGTACTTC

clone size: many
V gene: TRBV2
J gene: TRBJ1-5
D gene: .
CDR3 protein: CASSESGTPQIQPQHF
CDR3 DNA: TGTGCCAGCAGTGAAAGTGGGACCCCCCAAATACAGCCCCAGCATTTT

clone size: many
V gene: TRBV5-1
J gene: TRBJ2-5
D gene: .
CDR3 protein: CASSLETSSGTQYF
CDR3 DNA: TGCGCCAGCAGCTTGGAGACTAGTTCAGGGACCCAGTACTTC

clone size: few
V gene: TRBV5-6
J gene: TRBJ1-5
D gene: .
CDR3 protein: CASSLSRGQSVIYSNQPQHF
CDR3 DNA: TGTGCCAGCAGCTTGTCCAGAGGACAGTCCGTTATCTATAGCAATCAGCCCCAGCATTTT

clone size: .
V gene: TRBV4-1
J gene: TRBJ2-3
D gene: .
CDR3 protein: CASSQDRGSPDTQYF
CDR3 DNA: TGCGCCAGCAGCCAAGATCGGGGTTCCCCAGATACGCAGTATTTT

clone size: many
V gene: TRBV29-1
J gene: TRBJ2-2
D gene: .
CDR3 protein: CSAASANTGELFF
CDR3 DNA: TGCAGCGCTGCTAGCGCGAACACCGGGGAGCTGTTTTTT

clone size: .
V gene: TRBV4-2
J gene: TRBJ2-3
D gene: TRBD2
CDR3 protein: CASSQHFSGRGTDTQYF
CDR3 DNA: TGTGCCAGCAGCCAGCATTTTAGCGGGAGGGGTACAGATACGCAGTATTTT

clone size: many
V gene: TRBV5-1
J gene: TRBJ1-4
D gene: TRBD1
CDR3 protein: CASSSATGGEKLFF
CDR3 DNA: TGCGCCAGCAGCTCCGCGACAGGGGGCGAAAAACTGTTTTTT

clone size: few
V gene: TRBV7-2
J gene: TRBJ2-2
D gene: .
CDR3 protein: CASSPQERQFGELFF
CDR3 DNA: TGTGCCAGCAGCCCCCAGGAGAGACAGTTCGGGGAGCTGTTTTTT

clone size: many
V gene: TRBV5-6
J gene: TRBJ2-7
D gene: TRBD2
CDR3 protein: CASSLGLSGRTISYEQYF
CDR3 DNA: TGTGCCAGCAGCTTGGGTCTTAGCGGGAGGACTATCTCCTACGAGCAGTACTTC

clone size: .
V gene: TRBV18
J gene: TRBJ1-5
D gene: .
CDR3 protein: CASSPGMGNQPQHF
CDR3 DNA: TGTGCCAGCTCACCGGGGATGGGCAATCAGCCCCAGCATTTT

clone size: many
V gene: TRBV12-3/TRBV12-4
J gene: TRBJ1-1
D gene: TRBD1
CDR3 protein: CASSVTGANTEAFF
CDR3 DNA: TGTGCCAGCAGTGTGACAGGGGCGAACACTGAAGCTTTCTTT

clone size: .
V gene: TRBV12-5
J gene: TRBJ1-1
D gene: .
CDR3 protein: CASARDGKNTEAFF
CDR3 DNA: TGTGCTAGTGCCAGGGACGGGAAGAACACTGAAGCTTTCTTT

clone size: many
V gene: TRBV15
J gene: TRBJ2-1
D gene: TRBD2
CDR3 protein: CATSRDRGTSGKDYNEQFF
CDR3 DNA: TGTGCCACCAGCAGAGATCGGGGGACTAGCGGTAAGGACTACAATGAGCAGTTCTTC

clone size: few
V gene: TRBV20-1
J gene: TRBJ2-1
D gene: .
CDR3 protein: CSARVGESYNEQFF
CDR3 DNA: TGCAGTGCTAGAGTTGGGGAGTCCTACAATGAGCAGTTCTTC

clone size: few
V gene: TRBV10-3
J gene: TRBJ1-6
D gene: .
CDR3 protein: CAISESMGSPLHF
CDR3 DNA: TGTGCCATCAGTGAGTCGATGGGTTCACCCCTCCACTTT

clone size: .
V gene: TRBV3-1
J gene: TRBJ2-2
D gene: TRBD2
CDR3 protein: CASSQDSGGSGTGELFF
CDR3 DNA: TGTGCCAGCAGCCAAGATTCGGGGGGGAGTGGCACCGGGGAGCTGTTTTTT

clone size: few
V gene: TRBV7-9
J gene: TRBJ1-4
D gene: .
CDR3 protein: CASSPREKLFF
CDR3 DNA: TGTGCCAGCAGCCCGCGGGAAAAACTGTTTTTT

clone size: few
V gene: TRBV5-1
J gene: TRBJ2-7
D gene: TRBD2
CDR3 protein: CASSATGTTIYEQYF
CDR3 DNA: TGCGCCAGCAGCGCGACCGGGACTACGATCTACGAGCAGTACTTC

clone size: few
V gene: TRBV18
J gene: TRBJ1-2
D gene: .
CDR3 protein: CASSPPQGPYGYTF
CDR3 DNA: TGTGCCAGCTCACCACCCCAGGGTCCCTATGGCTACACCTTC

clone size: .
V gene: TRBV20-1
J gene: TRBJ2-6
D gene: TRBD1
CDR3 protein: CSAAGGSGANVLTF
CDR3 DNA: TGCAGTGCTGCAGGGGGCTCTGGGGCCAACGTCCTGACTTTC

clone size: .
V gene: TRBV20-1
J gene: TRBJ2-7
D gene: .
CDR3 protein: CSARDYNRGASGEQYF
CDR3 DNA: TGCAGTGCTAGAGATTACAACCGCGGGGCGTCTGGAGAGCAGTACTTC

clone size: .
V gene: TRBV3-1
J gene: TRBJ2-3
D gene: TRBD2
CDR3 protein: CASSQLAGDPWTQYF
CDR3 DNA: TGTGCCAGCAGCCAGCTAGCGGGAGATCCGTGGACGCAGTATTTT

clone size: .
V gene: TRBV6-1
J gene: TRBJ1-1
D gene: .
CDR3 protein: CASRRGRYTEAFF
CDR3 DNA: TGTGCCAGCAGGAGAGGCAGATACACTGAAGCTTTCTTT

clone size: few
V gene: TRBV20-1
J gene: TRBJ2-1
D gene: TRBD1
CDR3 protein: CSAPAADRVNEQFF
CDR3 DNA: TGCAGTGCTCCCGCCGCCGACAGGGTCAATGAGCAGTTCTTC

clone size: .
V gene: TRBV5-1
J gene: TRBJ1-1
D gene: .
CDR3 protein: CASSVGPELADATEAFF
CDR3 DNA: TGCGCCAGCAGCGTGGGCCCCGAATTAGCCGATGCCACTGAAGCTTTCTTT

clone size: many
V gene: TRBV5-1
J gene: TRBJ1-1
D gene: .
CDR3 protein: CASSEDMYTEAFF
CDR3 DNA: TGCGCCAGCAGCGAGGATATGTACACTGAAGCTTTCTTT

clone size: few
V gene: TRBV20-1
J gene: TRBJ1-1
D gene: .
CDR3 protein: CQWGDTEAFF
CDR3 DNA: TGTCAGTGGGGGGACACTGAAGCTTTCTTT

clone size: .
V gene: TRBV9
J gene: TRBJ2-4
D gene: .
CDR3 protein: CASSESNIQYF
CDR3 DNA: TGTGCCAGCAGCGAATCAAACATTCAGTACTTC

clone size: many
V gene: TRBV7-2
J gene: TRBJ2-1
D gene: TRBD2
CDR3 protein: CASSLAGLAGDEQFF
CDR3 DNA: TGTGCCAGCAGCTTAGCCGGACTAGCGGGAGATGAGCAGTTCTTC

clone size: .
V gene: TRBV20-1
J gene: TRBJ1-2
D gene: .
CDR3 protein: CSAVLPGGYTF
CDR3 DNA: TGCAGTGCGGTCCTTCCTGGCGGCTACACCTTC

clone size: .
V gene: TRBV5-5
J gene: TRBJ2-1
D gene: TRBD2
CDR3 protein: CASSSLAGGRNEQFF
CDR3 DNA: TGTGCCAGCAGCTCGCTAGCGGGAGGTAGGAATGAGCAGTTCTTC

clone size: .
V gene: TRBV24-1
J gene: TRBJ2-3
D gene: .
CDR3 protein: CATSDPGLAATDTQYF
CDR3 DNA: TGTGCCACCAGCGACCCGGGACTGGCGGCCACAGATACGCAGTATTTT

clone size: .
V gene: TRBV12-3/TRBV12-4
J gene: TRBJ2-1
D gene: TRBD1
CDR3 protein: CASSRGQGEYNEQFF
CDR3 DNA: TGTGCCAGCAGCCGCGGACAGGGGGAATACAATGAGCAGTTCTTC

clone size: many
V gene: TRBV12-3/TRBV12-4
J gene: TRBJ2-2
D gene: .
CDR3 protein: CASSFRYTGELFF
CDR3 DNA: TGTGCCAGCAGTTTCCGATACACCGGGGAGCTGTTTTTT

clone size: medium-sized
V gene: TRBV5-1
J gene: TRBJ1-1
D gene: .
CDR3 protein: CASSWTGGGEAFF
CDR3 DNA: TGCGCCAGCAGCTGGACCGGGGGGGGTGAAGCTTTCTTT

clone size: few
V gene: TRBV18
J gene: TRBJ2-7
D gene: .
CDR3 protein: CASSPSSGEGYEQYF
CDR3 DNA: TGTGCCAGCTCACCGAGTTCGGGGGAAGGGTACGAGCAGTACTTC

clone size: .
V gene: TRBV24-1
J gene: TRBJ2-1
D gene: TRBD1
CDR3 protein: CATSENQGAPLYNEQFF
CDR3 DNA: TGTGCCACCAGTGAAAACCAGGGGGCCCCGCTTTACAATGAGCAGTTCTTC

clone size: few
V gene: TRBV18
J gene: TRBJ2-5
D gene: TRBD2
CDR3 protein: CASSPGTSGTQETQYF
CDR3 DNA: TGTGCCAGCTCACCAGGGACTAGCGGGACCCAAGAGACCCAGTACTTC

clone size: .
V gene: TRBV5-1
J gene: TRBJ1-1
D gene: .
CDR3 protein: CASSGAGLNTEAFF
CDR3 DNA: TGCGCCAGCAGCGGTGCTGGCCTGAACACTGAAGCTTTCTTT

clone size: .
V gene: TRBV5-1
J gene: TRBJ2-1
D gene: TRBD2
CDR3 protein: CASSDTSGGSYNEQFF
CDR3 DNA: TGCGCCAGCAGCGACACTAGCGGGGGCTCCTACAATGAGCAGTTCTTC

clone size: .
V gene: TRBV28
J gene: TRBJ1-6
D gene: .
CDR3 protein: CASSLGVGNSPLHF
CDR3 DNA: TGTGCCAGCAGTTTAGGGGTAGGGAATTCACCCCTCCACTTT

clone size: .
V gene: TRBV12-3/TRBV12-4
J gene: TRBJ1-6
D gene: .
CDR3 protein: CASSLARVGSPLHF
CDR3 DNA: TGTGCCAGCAGTTTAGCTCGGGTCGGTTCACCCCTCCACTTT

clone size: .
V gene: TRBV29-1
J gene: TRBJ1-4
D gene: .
CDR3 protein: CSVSQAVTREKLFF
CDR3 DNA: TGCAGCGTTAGTCAGGCAGTAACGCGGGAAAAACTGTTTTTT

clone size: few
V gene: TRBV20-1
J gene: TRBJ2-3
D gene: TRBD2
CDR3 protein: CSARGPGLAVIKGTDTQYF
CDR3 DNA: TGCAGTGCTAGAGGTCCGGGACTAGCGGTTATCAAGGGCACAGATACGCAGTATTTT

clone size: few
V gene: TRBV7-9
J gene: TRBJ1-5
D gene: .
CDR3 protein: CASSLGQGDPQHF
CDR3 DNA: TGTGCCAGCAGCTTAGGGCAGGGCGATCCCCAGCATTTT

clone size: few
V gene: TRBV10-2
J gene: TRBJ2-1
D gene: TRBD2
CDR3 protein: CASSVAGGPTGEQFF
CDR3 DNA: TGCGCCAGCAGCGTAGCGGGAGGGCCCACCGGTGAGCAGTTCTTC

clone size: .
V gene: TRBV20-1
J gene: TRBJ2-7
D gene: .
CDR3 protein: CSARDLFPQGGPYEQYF
CDR3 DNA: TGCAGTGCTAGAGATCTTTTCCCGCAGGGAGGACCCTACGAGCAGTACTTC

clone size: .
V gene: TRBV7-2
J gene: TRBJ2-4
D gene: .
CDR3 protein: CASSTKGGRKYF
CDR3 DNA: TGTGCCAGCAGCACGAAGGGGGGCAGGAAGTACTTC

clone size: many
V gene: TRBV29-1
J gene: TRBJ1-1
D gene: .
CDR3 protein: CSVSPDWEGGMNTEAFF
CDR3 DNA: TGCAGCGTTTCACCCGACTGGGAGGGGGGCATGAACACTGAAGCTTTCTTT

clone size: .
V gene: TRBV3-1
J gene: TRBJ2-6
D gene: TRBD2
CDR3 protein: CASSQGPSGRASGANVLTF
CDR3 DNA: TGTGCCAGCAGCCAGGGCCCTAGCGGGAGGGCCTCAGGGGCCAACGTCCTGACTTTC

clone size: many
V gene: TRBV4-2
J gene: TRBJ2-1
D gene: .
CDR3 protein: CASSFRVEDNEQFF
CDR3 DNA: TGTGCCAGCAGCTTTCGGGTGGAGGACAATGAGCAGTTCTTC